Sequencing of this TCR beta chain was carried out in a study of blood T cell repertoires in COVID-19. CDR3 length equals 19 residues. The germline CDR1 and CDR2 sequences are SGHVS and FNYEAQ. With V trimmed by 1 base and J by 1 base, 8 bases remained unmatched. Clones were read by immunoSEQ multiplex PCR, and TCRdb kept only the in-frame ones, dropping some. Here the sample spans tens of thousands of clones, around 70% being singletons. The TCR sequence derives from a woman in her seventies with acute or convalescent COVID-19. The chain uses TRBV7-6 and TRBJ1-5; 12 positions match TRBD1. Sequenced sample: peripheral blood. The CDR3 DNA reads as TGTGCCAGCAGCTTAGAACCCGGGACAGGGGGCGCGAGCAATCAGCCCCAGCATTTT. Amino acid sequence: CASSLEPGTGGASNQPQHF.